This TCR beta chain is drawn from a study of CD8 T cells in Susac syndrome. RNA in amounts of roughly 0.5 to 1 ug was reverse transcribed with random hexamers. Amplification of TCR beta CDR3 used immunoSEQ multiplex PCR across 54 Vbeta and 13 Jbeta. TCRdb itself ran the immunoSEQ multiplex PCR reads through MiXCR, one entry per CDR3 protein. In the table there are 110,000 or so distinct CDR3 sequences, less than 95% of which are singletons. The CDR3 spans 17 residues. The V end lost 1 base, the J end lost 7 bases, and 17 bases lay between the germline ends. Germline V lookup: CDR1 SGHVS, CDR2 FQNEAQ. CD8+ and CD4+ T cells from blood underwent TCR beta sequencing. TEMRA cells were enriched by FACS, and CD4+ and CD8+ T cells were negatively isolated.

The sample consisted of CD8+ T cells from PBMCs. The TCR sequence derives from a human donor in good health. This rearrangement joins TRBV7-8 to TRBJ1-6, with D maybe TRBD1 (6 bases). The CDR3, as DNA: TGTGCCAGCAGCTTAGGGCGGACAGTGGGAGTAAATTCACCCCTCCACTTT. Its translation: CASSLGRTVGVNSPLHF.